The 14 T cell receptor beta chains below come from one sample, sequenced in a study of tumor-infiltrating lymphocytes in primary liver carcinoma. The study extracted blood RNA from unsorted whole blood and also extracted germline DNA. TCR beta cDNA was reverse-transcribed from 450 to 500 ng of total RNA. The reaction used a constant-region primer and ProtoScript II reverse transcriptase. Three nested multiplex PCR rounds, a slightly modified ARM-PCR, produced the libraries for TCR beta. In the first two PCR rounds, TRBV1-TRBV30 forward primers were paired with a C-beta reverse primer, and each round lasted nine to ten cycles. TCRdb independently ran MiXCR on the multiplex PCR reads; one entry per CDR3 protein. Here the sample spans about 180,000 distinct CDR3 sequences, over 50% being singletons. What was sequenced was peripheral blood. The receptors shown here come from a man aged 40-50 years with primary liver carcinoma and hepatitis B virus infection.

This clonotype was picked up one time. V usage is TRBV4-1 and J usage is TRBJ1-1; TRBD1 is a possible D gene (6 bases). The CDR3 loop spans 17 amino acids. From germline, CDR1 is MGHRA and CDR2 YSYEKL. Deletions cut 4 bases from V and 4 bases from J, with 22 bases between. This CDR3 reads CASSPVAAGGLITEAFF. The CDR3 DNA reads TGCGCCAGCAGCCCCGTGGCAGCGGGGGGCCTGATCACTGAAGCTTTCTTT.

With respect to this clonotype: Possible read error: a much larger clone is one base away. J is TRBJ1-1 and V is TRBV6-1; D is possibly TRBD1 (6 bases). Deletions cut 6 bases from V and 5 bases from J, with 19 bases between. Germline V gene sequence: CDR1 MNHNS, CDR2 SASEGT. This CDR3 comprises 15 residues. The DNA of the CDR3 is TGTGCCAGCAGCGTTCAACAGGGTCTGAGTACTGAAGCTTTCTTT. Translating it yields CASSVQQGLSTEAFF.

The chain couples TRBV7-9 to TRBJ2-2, with D unresolved. V gave up 1 base and J gave up 5 bases, with 8 bases separating them. CDR1 is SEHNR and CDR2 is FQNEAQ in the germline V gene (reference sequence). The CDR3 totals 14 residues. CDR3 residues: CASSLGVRTGELFF. CDR3 nucleotides: TGTGCCAGCAGCTTAGGAGTACGGACCGGGGAGCTGTTTTTT. Using reference TRBV7-9 and TRBJ2-2 for the parts outside the CDR3, the full variable domain is DTGVSQNPRHKITKRGQNVTFRCDPISEHNRLYWYRQTLGQGPEFLTYFQNEAQLEKSRLLSDRFSAERPKGSFSTLEIQRTEQGDSAMYLCASSLGVRTGELFFGEGSRLTVL.

The rearrangement joins TRBV4-1 to TRBJ2-3; 8 positions match TRBD2. The CDR3 is made up of 15 amino acids. Germline V gene sequence: CDR1 MGHRA, CDR2 YSYEKL. V trimming: 4 bases; J trimming: 2 bases; junction bases outside the gene matches: 5. Here the CDR3 reads CASSPGGAYTDTQYF. CDR3 DNA sequence: TGCGCCAGCAGCCCGGGAGGGGCTTACACAGATACGCAGTATTTT.

This clonotype appeared a few times. The chain carries TRBV7-8 and TRBJ2-7; TRBD2 matches at 8 bases. This CDR3 region has 19 residues. Germline V gene sequence: CDR1 SGHVS, CDR2 FQNEAQ. Unmatched junction bases numbered 18, after V lost 2 bases and J lost 3 bases. The CDR3 region is CASSLTSASVSGTGYEQYF. In nucleotides, the CDR3 is TGTGCCAGCAGCTTAACTTCGGCGTCGGTTAGCGGGACTGGCTACGAGCAGTACTTC.

The chain links TRBV30 to TRBJ2-1; 7 bases line up with TRBD2. Germline V CDR1 and CDR2: GTSNPN, SVGIG (reference sequence). With 5 bases clipped from V and 7 bases from J, the junction kept 8 bases outside the gene matches. This CDR3 region has 13 residues. CDR3 bases: TGTGCCTGGGCCCGGGGGGAGATTAATGAGCAGTTCTTC. This translates into CAWARGEINEQFF. The variable domain in full, completed from reference TRBV30 and TRBJ2-1, reads SQTIHQWPATLVQPVGSPLSLECTVEGTSNPNLYWYRQAAGRGLQLLFYSVGIGQISSEVPQNLSASRPQDRQFILSSKKLLLSDSGFYLCAWARGEINEQFFGPGTRLTVL.

This clonotype was observed a handful of times. The CDR3 DNA reads TGTGCCAGCAGTCCCCACAATGAGCAGTTCTTC. Translated: CASSPHNEQFF. V is TRBV6-6 and J is TRBJ2-1; D unresolved. Trimming took 5 bases from V and 5 from J, leaving 4 bases between them. CDR3 length: 11 amino acids. Germline lookup yields CDR1 MNHNY and CDR2 SVGAGI (reference sequence).

In regard to this clonotype: A read error may be the cause here, since a much bigger clone is one base away. The chain uses TRBV11-2 and TRBJ1-2, with D unresolved. The CDR3 spans 14 residues. From germline, CDR1 is SGHAT and CDR2 FQNNGV. For the CDR3, the DNA is TGTGTCAGCAGCGGGCAGTTTGTCAACTATGGCTACACCTTC. Protein: CVSSGQFVNYGYTF.

Only one count was recorded for this clonotype. This clone may be a read error of a much larger clone one base away. The rearrangement uses TRBV10-2 and TRBJ2-1; D might be TRBD2 (6 bases). This CDR3 is built from 14 residues. Germline-derived CDR1 and CDR2 are WSHSY and SAAADI. The CDR3 nucleotides are TGCGCCAGCACGGGCGGGGCAGCCTACAATGAGCTGTTCTTC. Its translation is CASTGGAAYNELFF.

This clonotype was seen more than once but under ten times. A read error may explain this, as a much larger clone is one base away. The gene calls are TRBV12-3 or TRBV12-4 and TRBJ2-5; D is unclear. This CDR3 has 13 residues. The V end was cut by 6 bases, the J end by 3 bases, with 11 bases between. In DNA form, the CDR3 reads TGTGCCAGCAGCCGTATTACAAAAGAGACCCAGTACTTC. Translation: CASSRITKETQYF.

V and J are TRBV7-9 and TRBJ2-7, with TRBD2 identical over 8 bases. The J segment lost 7 bases and the V segment lost 5 bases, leaving 10 bases of the junction unmatched. The CDR3 spans 14 residues. Germline CDR1 and CDR2: SEHNR and FQNEAQ (reference sequence). The DNA for the CDR3 is TGTGCCAGCAGCCTACGAGCGGGAGCAGGAGAGCAGTACTTC. This gives the protein CASSLRAGAGEQYF.

The chain joins TRBV11-2 to TRBJ2-5; D is ambiguous. The germline V gene encodes CDR1 SGHAT and CDR2 FQNNGV. V lost 4 bases and J lost 5, with 20 bases in between. There are 16 residues in the CDR3. As DNA, the CDR3 is TGTGCCAGCAGCTCCGCCCCGAGACTGCTTAGGGAGACCCAGTACTTC. Its translation: CASSSAPRLLRETQYF.

In the case of this clonotype: This may be a read error, as it is one base from a much larger clone. V is TRBV11-2 and J is TRBJ2-7; D not certain. CDR1 and CDR2 from the germline V gene are SGHAT and FQNNGV. The CDR3 spans 13 residues. CDR3 region: CASSLLDKYEQCF. CDR3 coding DNA: TGTGCCAGCAGCTTACTTGACAAGTACGAGCAGTGCTTC.

This clonotype has a handful of counts. The rearrangement links TRBV12-3 or TRBV12-4 to TRBJ1-2; 8 bases are a match to TRBD1. J was trimmed by 4 bases and V by 4 bases; bases with no gene match: 2. This CDR3 spans 13 amino acids. CDR3 DNA sequence: TGTGCCAGCAGTTCAGGGGGCCGCTATGGCTACACCTTC. Translation: CASSSGGRYGYTF.